Following are 25 T cell receptor beta chains from one sample sequenced in a study of control samples from healthy donors and cancer patients. The data were produced by immunoSEQ multiplex PCR, yet TCRdb's version contains in-frame clones alone and is incomplete. The repertoire consists of about 160,000 clones, with around 94% occurring once and the leading ten covering about 15%. Sequenced: PBMCs. The receptors were sampled from a man aged 55 to 70 with colorectal cancer.

The chain recombines TRBV19 with TRBJ1-2; TRBD1 might be the D (5 bases). The V and J ends lost 0 bases and 4 bases respectively, with 18 bases between them. Germline V gene sequence: CDR1 LNHDA, CDR2 SQIVND (reference sequence). The CDR3 has 17 residues. The DNA of the CDR3 is TGTGCCAGTAGTATAGAGTCGAAATCGGGGGGGACCTATGGCTACACCTTC. Its translation is CASSIESKSGGTYGYTF. Combining the CDR3 with reference TRBV19 and TRBJ1-2 gives the whole variable domain DGGITQSPKYLFRKEGQNVTLSCEQNLNHDAMYWYRQDPGQGLRLIYYSQIVNDFQKGDIAEGYSVSREKKESFPLTVTSAQKNPTAFYLCASSIESKSGGTYGYTFGSGTRLTVV.

The V gene is TRBV2, the J gene TRBJ1-5; a weak D match, TRBD1 (6 bases). Trimming took 6 bases from V and 6 from J, leaving 15 bases between them. This CDR3 is 14 amino acids long. Germline V gene sequence: CDR1 SNHLY, CDR2 FYNNEI. DNA of the CDR3: TGTGCCAGCAGACAGGGAGTAAGAACTCAGCCCCAGCATTTT. This encodes CASRQGVRTQPQHF.

This clone appeared once. The J gene is TRBJ1-4, the V gene TRBV5-4; the D is unclear. Trimming took off 0 bases at V and 8 bases at J, with 8 bases between the two ends. From germline, CDR1 is SGHNT and CDR2 YYREEE (reference sequence). The CDR3 loop spans 13 amino acids. CDR3: CASSLAATEKLFF. As DNA, the CDR3 is TGTGCCAGCAGCTTGGCCGCAACAGAAAAACTGTTTTTT.

V and J are TRBV28 and TRBJ1-5; 10 nucleotides line up with TRBD1. CDR3 length: 17 amino acids. CDR1 is MDHEN and CDR2 is SYDVKM in the germline V gene. Trimming took 6 bases from V and 6 from J; bases not matched to a gene: 14. As DNA, the CDR3 is TGTGCCAGCAGCCTCCGATTCCGACAGGGGGCCGGTCAGCCCCAGCATTTT. Amino acids: CASSLRFRQGAGQPQHF. The full variable domain, in which reference TRBV28 and TRBJ1-5 provide the parts outside the CDR3, is DVKVTQSSRYLVKRTGEKVFLECVQDMDHENMFWYRQDPGLGLRLIYFSYDVKMKEKGDIPEGYSVSREKKERFSLILESASTNQTSMYLCASSLRFRQGAGQPQHFGDGTRLSIL.

The chain combines TRBV5-1 with TRBJ1-1, with 8 bases matching TRBD1. The germline V gene has CDR1 SGHRS and CDR2 YFSETQ. The V gene end was trimmed by 4 bases and the J gene end by 1 base; junction bases not matched to a gene: 6. The CDR3 runs to 15 residues. The DNA for the CDR3 is TGCGCCAGCAGCCCTGGGACAGGAGCGAACACTGAAGCTTTCTTT. It specifies CASSPGTGANTEAFF.

V is TRBV12-3 or TRBV12-4 and J is TRBJ1-1; no clear D. The CDR3 has 11 amino acids. V shed 6 bases and J shed 1 base, with 3 bases lying between them. As DNA, the CDR3 is TGTGCCAGCAGAAAGAACACTGAAGCTTTCTTT. Amino acid sequence: CASRKNTEAFF.

The chain carries TRBV10-3 and TRBJ1-4; 7 bases fit TRBD1. Unmatched junction bases numbered 9, after V lost 6 bases and J lost 5 bases. The CDR3 has 15 residues. Germline CDR1 is ENHRY and CDR2 is SYGVKD. The CDR3 nucleotides read TGTGCCATCAGCACTTCCGGGACAGAAAATGAAAAACTGTTTTTT. Translating it yields CAISTSGTENEKLFF.

This clone was detected only once. The V gene is TRBV7-2, the J gene TRBJ2-7; 7 bases match TRBD1. V dropped 5 bases and J dropped 3; count of bases not matched to a gene: 4. The CDR3 consists of 13 residues. Germline CDR1 reads SGHTA; CDR2 reads FQGNSA. The CDR3 nucleotides are TGTGCCAGCAGCCCCCGACAGGGCTACGAGCAGTACTTC. Translated, it gives CASSPRQGYEQYF.

V gene TRBV12-3 or TRBV12-4 combines with J gene TRBJ1-1; maybe TRBD1 (6 bases). V was cut by 6 bases and J by 11 bases, with 13 bases left in between. The CDR3 has 11 residues. CDR3 DNA sequence: TGTGCCAGCAGACCACAGGGTTCGGCTTTCTTT. This codes for CASRPQGSAFF.

In DNA, the CDR3 is TGTGCCAGCAGCCCGGGACAGGGGGCATATCAGCCCCAGCATTTT. Its translation is CASSPGQGAYQPQHF. J is TRBJ1-5 and V is TRBV7-2; 12 bases are shared with TRBD1. Germline V CDR1 and CDR2: SGHTA, FQGNSA. There are 15 residues in the CDR3. V trimming: 5 bases; J trimming: 5 bases; junction bases outside the gene matches: 4.

The chain employs TRBV19 and TRBJ2-4; D is possibly TRBD1 (6 bases). The CDR3 covers 15 residues. Germline V CDR1 and CDR2: LNHDA, SQIVND (reference sequence). The ends were cut back, 5 bases at V and 8 bases at J, with 19 bases in the middle. CDR3 nucleotide sequence: TGTGCCAGTAGTCCCGGGACACCAAGGGGCGACATTCAGTACTTC. It codes for CASSPGTPRGDIQYF.

The chain employs TRBV18 and TRBJ2-6; TRBD1 agrees at 10 bases. Unmatched junction bases numbered 8, after V lost 3 bases and J lost 6 bases. CDR3 length: 17 amino acids. The germline CDR1 and CDR2 sequences are KGHSH and LQKENI. CDR3 in DNA: TGTGCCAGCTCACCGAAATTGGGACAGGGGACGGCCAACGTCCTGACTTTC. Translation gives CASSPKLGQGTANVLTF.

The chain joins TRBV6-6 to TRBJ1-5, with a possible D match to TRBD1 (6 bases). V was pared by 0 bases and J by 2 bases, with 11 bases between. Germline V gives CDR1 MNHNY, CDR2 SVGAGI (reference sequence). This CDR3 is 16 amino acids long. CDR3 coding DNA: TGTGCCAGCAGTTACTCGCCCAGGGGAGGCAATCAGCCCCAGCATTTT. Amino acids: CASSYSPRGGNQPQHF.

CDR3 sequence (DNA): TGTGCCAGCAGCCAGACCAAAGAGACCCAGTACTTC. This sequence encodes CASSQTKETQYF. This chain links TRBV12-3 or TRBV12-4 with TRBJ2-5; the D is unclear. This CDR3 has 12 amino acids. Trimming stripped 6 bases from V and 3 bases from J, with 8 bases between.

V usage is TRBV4-1 and J usage is TRBJ2-3; 9 bases line up with TRBD2. With 4 bases clipped from V and 0 bases from J, the junction kept 8 bases outside the gene matches. The CDR3 has 17 amino acids. The V gene's germline CDR1 is MGHRA and CDR2 YSYEKL. The CDR3 nucleotides are TGCGCCAGCAGCCGGTCGGTAGCGGGGGTAAGCACAGATACGCAGTATTTT. Amino acid sequence: CASSRSVAGVSTDTQYF.

The chain joins TRBV5-1 to TRBJ1-4; no clear D gene. CDR1 and CDR2 (germline): SGHRS, YFSETQ. The germline V and J ends were trimmed by 4 bases and 0 bases, with 16 bases remaining between them. The CDR3 runs 17 residues. As DNA, the CDR3 is TGCGCCAGCAGCAAAAACGCGTGGGAGGCAACTAATGAAAAACTGTTTTTT. It codes for CASSKNAWEATNEKLFF. The full variable domain, completed using reference TRBV5-1 and TRBJ1-4, is KAGVTQTPRYLIKTRGQQVTLSCSPISGHRSVSWYQQTPGQGLQFLFEYFSETQRNKGNFPGRFSGRQFSNSRSEMNVSTLELGDSALYLCASSKNAWEATNEKLFFGSGTQLSVL.

This clone has just one count. The J gene is TRBJ2-3, the V gene TRBV19; D is ambiguous. Germline V gene sequence: CDR1 LNHDA, CDR2 SQIVND (reference sequence). The CDR3 sequence is 12 residues long. Trimming left V 4 bases short and J 6 bases short, with 8 bases between. The CDR3 DNA is TGTGCCAGTAGTACAGGTTATGATACGCAGTATTTT. Translating it yields CASSTGYDTQYF.

This chain connects TRBV5-4 to TRBJ2-7; D remains ambiguous. Germline CDR1 is SGHNT and CDR2 is YYREEE (reference sequence). V was pared by 2 bases and J by 3 bases, with 15 bases between. The CDR3 runs 15 residues. The CDR3 spells CASSLNLVPDYEQYF. The CDR3 DNA reads TGTGCCAGCAGCTTAAATCTCGTTCCCGACTACGAGCAGTACTTC.

The chain combines TRBV27 with TRBJ1-2, with TRBD1 identical over 7 bases. The CDR3 totals 14 residues. Germline V gene sequence: CDR1 MNHEY, CDR2 SMNVEV (reference sequence). Trimming cost V 5 bases and J 4 bases; bases outside gene matches: 7. The CDR3 protein is CASSQGTASYGYTF. The CDR3 coding sequence is TGTGCCAGCAGTCAAGGGACAGCCAGCTATGGCTACACCTTC.

This chain uses TRBV30 with TRBJ1-4; a weak D match, TRBD1 (5 bases). The germline CDR1 and CDR2 sequences are GTSNPN and SVGIG (reference sequence). The V end lost 3 bases, the J end lost 3 bases, and 11 bases lay between the germline ends. This CDR3 spans 14 amino acids. The CDR3 loop reads CAWSHGGSNEKLFF. CDR3 in DNA: TGTGCCTGGAGCCATGGGGGGTCTAATGAAAAACTGTTTTTT.

J is TRBJ1-2 and V is TRBV6-6; D uncertain. This CDR3 spans 12 amino acids. Trimming stripped 7 bases from V and 1 base from J, with 7 bases between. CDR1 is MNHNY and CDR2 is SVGAGI in the germline V gene (reference sequence). DNA of the CDR3: TGTGCCAGCACGACGGATAACTATGGCTACACCTTC. This encodes CASTTDNYGYTF.

The CDR3 DNA reads as TGTGCCAGCAGCCGACAGGCCGCGAACACTGAAGCTTTCTTT. It encodes CASSRQAANTEAFF. This chain uses TRBV7-9 with TRBJ1-1; D perhaps matches TRBD1 (6 bases). CDR3 length: 14 amino acids. The germline gives CDR1 SEHNR, CDR2 FQNEAQ (reference sequence). The V and J ends lost 5 bases and 1 base respectively, with 11 bases between them.

The V call is TRBV4-3, the J call TRBJ1-4, with D perhaps TRBD1 (5 bases). CDR1 and CDR2 from the germline V gene are LGHNA and YSLEER. V dropped 4 bases and J dropped 8 bases, with 17 bases sitting between them. The CDR3 runs 15 residues. This CDR3 reads CASSLGVSPVEKLFF. The CDR3 region has the DNA TGCGCCAGCAGCCTAGGGGTTTCGCCTGTGGAAAAACTGTTTTTT.

The V gene is TRBV5-1, the J gene TRBJ2-7, with a tentative D call TRBD2 (5 bases). Germline V lookup: CDR1 SGHRS, CDR2 YFSETQ. V was cut by 0 bases and J by 2 bases, with 12 bases left in between. CDR3 length: 15 amino acids. The DNA of the CDR3 is TGCGCCAGCAGCTTGGTCGGGGAGATCCCCTACGAGCAGTACTTC. It yields the protein CASSLVGEIPYEQYF.

The chain employs TRBV5-6 and TRBJ1-2; 10 nucleotides match TRBD1. The V gene end was trimmed by 4 bases and the J gene end by 2 bases; junction bases not matched to a gene: 5. The CDR3 covers 15 residues. Germline V gene lookup returns CDR1 SGHDT and CDR2 YYEEEE. CDR3 nucleotides: TGTGCCAGCAGCGTAGGACAGGGGGGGAACTATGGCTACACCTTC. Translating it yields CASSVGQGGNYGYTF.